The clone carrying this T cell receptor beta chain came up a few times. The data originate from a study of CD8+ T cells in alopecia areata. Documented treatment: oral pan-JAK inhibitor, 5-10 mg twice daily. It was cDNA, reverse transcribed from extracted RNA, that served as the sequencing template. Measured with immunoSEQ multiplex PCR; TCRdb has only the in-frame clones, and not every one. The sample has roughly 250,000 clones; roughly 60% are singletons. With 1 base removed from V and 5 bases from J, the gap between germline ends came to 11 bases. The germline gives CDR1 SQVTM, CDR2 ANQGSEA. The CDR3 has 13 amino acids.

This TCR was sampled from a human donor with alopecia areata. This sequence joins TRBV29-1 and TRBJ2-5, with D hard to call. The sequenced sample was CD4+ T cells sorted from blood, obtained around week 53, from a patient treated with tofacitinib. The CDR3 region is CSVEAGMGETQYF. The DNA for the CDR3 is TGCAGCGTTGAAGCGGGCATGGGGGAGACCCAGTACTTC. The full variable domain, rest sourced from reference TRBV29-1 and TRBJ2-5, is SAVISQKPSRDICQRGTSLTIQCQVDSQVTMMFWYRQQPGQSLTLIATANQGSEATYESGFVIDKFPISRPNLTFSTLTVSNMSPEDSSIYLCSVEAGMGETQYFGPGTRLLVL.